This TCR beta chain was identified in a study of beta chain features in type 1 diabetes. Study overall: Examination spanned 100 million to 130 million sorted cells from all samples.

This clone was seen more than once but under ten times. Its antigen is unknown. General study results and limits: It was among patients, rather than healthy donors, that naive, central memory and Treg TCRB repertoires appeared more similar. PCR might preferentially amplify shorter templates, equally in patients and controls. For Type 1 diabetes patients, all four CD4+ subsets carried TCRB CDR3s that were moderately but significantly shorter.

Since all of the isolated RNA was reverse transcribed, expressed TCRB transcripts were what got sequenced. This table comes from immunoSEQ multiplex PCR, and its TCRdb copy is limited to in-frame clones, with some not included. The data hold hundreds of thousands of clones, with 11% observed a single time. Sequencing was carried out using naive CD4+ T cells from blood. The TCR comes from a man under 40 with type 1 diabetes.

The CDR3, as DNA: TGTGCCAGCAGTCCCTCGAGGGACTCTGAAGCTTTCTTT. Protein sequence: CASSPSRDSEAFF. V and J are TRBV7-9 and TRBJ1-1, with D maybe TRBD1 (5 bases). Germline lookup yields CDR1 SEHNR and CDR2 FQNEAQ (reference sequence). The CDR3 has 13 amino acids. Trimming took off 6 bases at V and 6 bases at J, with 14 bases between the two ends.